Listed below are T cell receptor beta chains from one sample, sequenced in a study of control samples from healthy donors and cancer patients. The table came from immunoSEQ multiplex PCR; TCRdb's copy has only in-frame clones and leaves some out. The sample contains more than 85,000 clones, about 92% of which appear only once. The sample was blood. The receptors derive from a woman aged 18-29 years in good health. Both conserved end residues are part of each CDR3. Each record gives: CDR3 protein, CDR3 DNA, D gene, V gene, J gene. The D gene is left open where the match is weak.

CASSTTRHRSGNTIYF	TGTGCCAGCAGCACCACCAGACATCGCTCTGGAAACACCATATATTTT	.	TRBV5-6	TRBJ1-3
CASSVPTAIYGYTF	TGTGCCAGCAGCGTACCGACAGCCATCTATGGCTACACCTTC	.	TRBV7-2	TRBJ1-2
CSASSPEHTEAFF	TGCAGTGCTAGTTCACCCGAGCACACTGAAGCTTTCTTT	.	TRBV20-1	TRBJ1-1
CASSVSTGELFF	TGTGCCAGCAGCGTGTCGACAGGGGAGCTGTTTTTT	.	TRBV9	TRBJ2-2
CASSVKGSGNTIYF	TGTGCCAGCAGCGTAAAGGGTTCTGGAAACACCATATATTTT	.	TRBV9	TRBJ1-3
CAWNQGYSYEQYF	TGTGCCTGGAATCAGGGGTACTCCTACGAGCAGTACTTC	.	TRBV30	TRBJ2-7
CASSYDPTTYEQYF	TGTGCCAGCAGTTATGACCCGACCACCTACGAGCAGTACTTC	.	TRBV6-5	TRBJ2-7
CAWTHGGPSYEQYF	TGTGCCTGGACTCACGGGGGGCCTTCCTACGAGCAGTACTTC	.	TRBV30	TRBJ2-7
CATSDSPNTGELFF	TGTGCCACCAGTGATTCACCGAACACCGGGGAGCTGTTTTTT	.	TRBV24-1	TRBJ2-2
CACLMGKANRGSNYGYTF	TGTGCCTGTTTGATGGGCAAGGCAAACAGGGGCAGCAACTATGGCTACACCTTC	TRBD1	TRBV30	TRBJ1-2
CASSEAGRFGGYTF	TGTGCCAGCAGTGAAGCTGGTAGGTTCGGGGGCTACACCTTC	.	TRBV6-1	TRBJ1-2